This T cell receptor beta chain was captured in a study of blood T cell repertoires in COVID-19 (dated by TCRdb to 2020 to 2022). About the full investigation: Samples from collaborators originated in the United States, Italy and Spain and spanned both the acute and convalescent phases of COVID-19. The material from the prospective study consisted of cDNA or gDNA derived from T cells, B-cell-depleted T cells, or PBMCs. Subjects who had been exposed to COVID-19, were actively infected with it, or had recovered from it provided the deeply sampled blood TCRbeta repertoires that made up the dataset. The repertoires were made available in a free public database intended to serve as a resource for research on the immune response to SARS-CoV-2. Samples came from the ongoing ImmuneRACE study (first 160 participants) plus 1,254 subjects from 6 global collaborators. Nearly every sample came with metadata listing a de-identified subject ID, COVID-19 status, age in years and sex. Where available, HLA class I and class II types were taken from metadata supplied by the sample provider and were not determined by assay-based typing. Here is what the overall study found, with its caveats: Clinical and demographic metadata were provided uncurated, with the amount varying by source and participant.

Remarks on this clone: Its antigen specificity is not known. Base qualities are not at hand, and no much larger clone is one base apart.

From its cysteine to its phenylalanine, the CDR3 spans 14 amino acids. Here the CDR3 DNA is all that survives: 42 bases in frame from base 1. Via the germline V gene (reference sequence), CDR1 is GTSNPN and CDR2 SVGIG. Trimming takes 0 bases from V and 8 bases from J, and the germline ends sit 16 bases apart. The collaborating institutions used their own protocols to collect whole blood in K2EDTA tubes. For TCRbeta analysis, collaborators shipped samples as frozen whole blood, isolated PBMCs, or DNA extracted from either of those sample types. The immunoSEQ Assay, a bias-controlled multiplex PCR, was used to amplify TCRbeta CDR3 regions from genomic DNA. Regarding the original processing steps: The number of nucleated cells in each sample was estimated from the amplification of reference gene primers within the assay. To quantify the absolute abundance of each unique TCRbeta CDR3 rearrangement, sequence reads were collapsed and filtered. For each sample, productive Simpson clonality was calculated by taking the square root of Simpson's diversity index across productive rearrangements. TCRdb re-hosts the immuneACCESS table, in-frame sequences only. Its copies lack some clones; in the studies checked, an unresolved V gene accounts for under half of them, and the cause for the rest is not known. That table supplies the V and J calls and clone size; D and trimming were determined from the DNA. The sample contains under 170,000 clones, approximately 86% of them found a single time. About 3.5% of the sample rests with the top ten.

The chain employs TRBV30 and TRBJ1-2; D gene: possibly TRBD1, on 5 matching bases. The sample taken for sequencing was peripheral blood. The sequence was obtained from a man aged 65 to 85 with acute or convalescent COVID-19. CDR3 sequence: CAWSVSGRVGGYTF. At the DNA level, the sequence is TGTGCCTGGAGTGTATCCGGCAGGGTGGGAGGCTACACCTTC. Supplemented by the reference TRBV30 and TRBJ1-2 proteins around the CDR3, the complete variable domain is SQTIHQWPATLVQPVGSPLSLECTVEGTSNPNLYWYRQAAGRGLQLLFYSVGIGQISSEVPQNLSASRPQDRQFILSSKKLLLSDSGFYLCAWSVSGRVGGYTFGSGTRLTVV.